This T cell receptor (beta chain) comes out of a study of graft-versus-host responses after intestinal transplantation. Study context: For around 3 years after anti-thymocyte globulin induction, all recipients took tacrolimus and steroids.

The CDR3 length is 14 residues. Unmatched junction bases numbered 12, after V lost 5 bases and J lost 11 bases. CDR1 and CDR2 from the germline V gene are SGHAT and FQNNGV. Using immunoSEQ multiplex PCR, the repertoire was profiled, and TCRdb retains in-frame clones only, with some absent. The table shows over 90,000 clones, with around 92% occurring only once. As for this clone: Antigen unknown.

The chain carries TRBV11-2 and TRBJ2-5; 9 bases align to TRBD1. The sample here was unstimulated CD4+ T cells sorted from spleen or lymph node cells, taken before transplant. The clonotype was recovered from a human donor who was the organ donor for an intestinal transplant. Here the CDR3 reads CASSPRDRVEEQYF. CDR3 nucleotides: TGTGCCAGCAGCCCCCGGGACAGGGTGGAAGAGCAGTACTTC.